This entry concerns a single T cell receptor beta chain. Its antigen is still unknown. The data were taken from a study of blood T cells in healthy people across ages. Between the trimmed V and J ends, which lost 4 bases and 7 bases, there was a span of 14 bases. The V gene's germline CDR1 is MNHEY and CDR2 SMNVEV (reference sequence). This CDR3 has 13 residues. Notes on the study in general: The study found TCR beta diversity correlated strongly with naive T cell percentage. Diversity estimated from one million T cells was considered an underestimate.

A sample-barcoded 5' primer and a J-beta primer mix were used in a second PCR of roughly 6 to 11 cycles. The template-switch adaptor was a 5' adaptor with 12 random nucleotides. It tagged each cDNA molecule. Via MiXCR, TCRdb re-called the 5' RACE reads, giving one row per CDR3 protein. Of hundreds of thousands of distinct CDR3 sequences in the sample, more than 40% are singletons; the top ten hold roughly 31%. The chain links TRBV27 to TRBJ2-7, with D tentatively TRBD2 (6 bases). The sequencing sample was made of blood. This receptor was taken from a woman aged 55-70 years in good health. CDR3 residues: CASSWRAVEEQYF. As DNA, the CDR3 is TGTGCCAGCAGTTGGAGGGCCGTGGAGGAGCAGTACTTC.